These 8 T cell receptor beta chains were all obtained from the same sample, sequenced in a study of radiotherapy plus CTLA-4 blockade in lung cancer. Repertoires were generated with immunoSEQ multiplex PCR, while TCRdb's copy carries only in-frame clones and drops some. The data contain some 70,000 clones, roughly 85% of them seen just once; the ten biggest clones take up over 7.5%. This specimen was peripheral blood, taken from a patient treated with radiotherapy plus ipilimumab. These receptors were collected from a human donor with non-small cell lung cancer who had a complete response to radiotherapy plus ipilimumab.

The chain links TRBV19 to TRBJ2-5; TRBD2 is a possible D gene (5 bases). The CDR3 has 14 residues. V lost 3 bases to trimming and J lost 5 bases, with 13 bases between them. Germline V lookup: CDR1 LNHDA, CDR2 SQIVND (reference sequence). CDR3 sequence: CASSMASRIETQYF. DNA of the CDR3: TGTGCCAGTAGTATGGCTAGCCGGATTGAGACCCAGTACTTC.

J is TRBJ1-6 and V is TRBV11-2, with D maybe TRBD1 (5 bases). The germline V gene has CDR1 SGHAT and CDR2 FQNNGV. Trimming stripped 6 bases from V and 4 bases from J, with 13 bases between. The CDR3 length is 15 residues. The CDR3 nucleotides read TGTGCCAGCAGGGGCTGGGGCCCTTATAATTCACCCCTCCACTTT. It codes for CASRGWGPYNSPLHF.

A few counts support this clone. This sequence joins TRBV6-6 and TRBJ2-7, with D uncertain. The germline V and J ends were trimmed by 7 bases and 4 bases, with 14 bases remaining between them. Germline CDR1 is MNHNY and CDR2 is SVGAGI (reference sequence). This CDR3 is 13 amino acids long. In DNA form, the CDR3 reads TGTGCCAGCACCATACCCGCTGGGTACGAGCAGTACTTC. This sequence encodes CASTIPAGYEQYF.

This clone was found a few times. The V and J genes are TRBV4-1 and TRBJ1-1, with TRBD1 as a possible D gene (5 bases). Deletions cut 6 bases from V and 1 base from J, with 12 bases between. From germline, CDR1 is MGHRA and CDR2 YSYEKL. This CDR3 is built from 14 residues. CDR3 protein: CASRGVLKNTEAFF. CDR3 nucleotides: TGCGCCAGCAGGGGGGTTCTCAAGAACACTGAAGCTTTCTTT.

This clone was counted a few times. An end of the junction does not agree with germline; a read error may underlie this. The chain is built from TRBV14 and TRBJ1-1; 7 bases line up with TRBD1. The V gene's germline CDR1 is SGHDN and CDR2 FVKESK. CDR3 length equals 13 residues. The DNA for the CDR3 is TGTGCCAGCAGCCAAAACCTAGGGACAGTCGAGGAGTTT. This sequence encodes CASSQNLGTVEEF.

There are a few counts of this clone. The gene calls are TRBV28 and TRBJ1-2; a possible D gene is TRBD1 (5 bases). CDR1 MDHEN and CDR2 SYDVKM come from the germline V gene. The CDR3 runs to 13 residues. Trimming took off 5 bases at V and 1 base at J, with 8 bases between the two ends. CDR3 bases: TGTGCCAGCAGTCCTGACAGTAACTATGGCTACACCTTC. Amino acid sequence: CASSPDSNYGYTF.

The chain uses TRBV6-1 and TRBJ1-1; D uncertain. This CDR3 spans 14 amino acids. CDR1 and CDR2 (germline): MNHNS, SASEGT. Trimming took 4 bases from V and 4 from J, leaving 13 bases between them. As DNA, the CDR3 is TGTGCCAGCAGTGGGGATTTGGGGTTCACTGAAGCTTTCTTT. This codes for CASSGDLGFTEAFF.

In nucleotides, the CDR3 is TGTGCCAGCGGCGGCAGAAACACTGAAGCTTTCTTT. Translation gives CASGGRNTEAFF. This chain links TRBV7-9 with TRBJ1-1; D is uncertain. Deletions cut 8 bases from V and 2 bases from J, with 9 bases between. The CDR3 has 12 amino acids. Germline V gene sequence: CDR1 SEHNR, CDR2 FQNEAQ (reference sequence).